One and the same sample provided the 5 T cell receptor beta chains below, sequenced in a study of blood T cell repertoires in COVID-19. Clones were sequenced by immunoSEQ multiplex PCR, and TCRdb holds only the in-frame ones, with some missing. Of 170,000 or so clones in the sample, less than 90% were seen once. The material sequenced was PBMCs or T cells enriched from blood (not recorded which). These receptors all stem from a woman aged 45 to 65 who had recovered from COVID-19.

This chain links TRBV7-9 with TRBJ2-1; 13 bases map to TRBD2. Trimming removed 2 bases from V and 4 bases from J; junction bases left unmatched: 11. CDR1 is SEHNR, CDR2 FQNEAQ, per germline (reference sequence). The CDR3 has 19 residues. CDR3 sequence reads: CASSLWGLAGPKGYNEQFF. CDR3 nucleotide sequence: TGTGCCAGCAGCTTATGGGGACTAGCGGGACCAAAGGGTTACAATGAGCAGTTCTTC.

The chain joins TRBV20-1 to TRBJ1-3; D uncertain. The CDR3 covers 11 residues. The ends were cut back, 6 bases at V and 4 bases at J, with 7 bases in the middle. Germline loops: CDR1 DFQATT, CDR2 SNEGSKA (reference sequence). CDR3 region: CSAWQGNTIYF. The CDR3 DNA is TGCAGTGCGTGGCAGGGAAACACCATATATTTT.

This chain connects TRBV2 to TRBJ2-1, with 8 nucleotides matching TRBD1. The CDR3 sequence is 15 residues long. Germline V CDR1 and CDR2: SNHLY, FYNNEI. The V and J ends lost 6 bases and 4 bases, in that order; junction bases with no gene match: 8. The CDR3 coding sequence is TGTGCCAGCAGCGGGCTGAGACAGGGGTACAATGAGCAGTTCTTC. It translates to CASSGLRQGYNEQFF.

V and J are TRBV10-3 and TRBJ2-2, with D hard to call. The CDR3 totals 14 residues. V lost 3 bases, J lost 0 bases, and 5 bases lay in between. Germline CDR1 and CDR2: ENHRY and SYGVKD. The CDR3 spells CAISDSPNTGELFF. In DNA form, the CDR3 reads TGTGCCATCAGTGATAGTCCGAACACCGGGGAGCTGTTTTTT.

The genes are TRBV28 and TRBJ2-7, with D tentatively TRBD2 (6 bases). The V gene lost 4 bases and the J gene lost 4 bases, with 17 bases spanning the gap. Looked up from germline, CDR1 is MDHEN and CDR2 is SYDVKM. This CDR3 comprises 15 residues. The CDR3 DNA follows: TGTGCCAGCAGTTCACCCGGGACTGGGCTTTACGAGCAGTACTTC. Amino acid sequence: CASSSPGTGLYEQYF.